This passage covers 21 T cell receptor beta chains from one sample sequenced in a study of CD4 T cells in relation to SARS-CoV-2 and coronaviruses. No cognate antigen is known for these TCRs. Unexposed donor CD4+ T cells date from about 2010-2018, before the COVID-19 pandemic. The cells were cultured for over eight days before CD4+ T cells were isolated. Method: immunoSEQ multiplex PCR; TCRdb's copy keeps in-frame clones and lacks some. The sample holds about 23,000 clones; around 76% are singletons and the top ten take 29%. The specimen was CD4+ T cells from PBMCs, cultured in vitro. Receptors were obtained from a human donor in good health.

The chain combines TRBV5-1 with TRBJ2-5; a weak D match, TRBD1 (5 bases). Trimming cost V 4 bases and J 5 bases, with 6 bases left between them. This CDR3 spans 11 amino acids. CDR1 is SGHRS, CDR2 YFSETQ, per germline. CDR3 in amino acids: CASSPGETQYF. For the CDR3, the DNA is TGCGCCAGCAGCCCAGGGGAGACCCAGTACTTC.

This clone was counted a few times. The CDR3 bases are TGCAGCGTTAAACTCGGGGATTCACCCCTCCACTTT. Translation: CSVKLGDSPLHF. The chain uses TRBV29-1 and TRBJ1-6; D is ambiguous. V was trimmed by 5 bases and J by 8 bases, leaving 10 bases between them. Germline V gene data show CDR1 as SQVTM and CDR2 as ANQGSEA. The CDR3 length is 12 residues.

The V call is TRBV29-1, the J call TRBJ2-2, with TRBD1 identical over 10 bases. Germline V gene sequence: CDR1 SQVTM, CDR2 ANQGSEA. V trimming: 4 bases; J trimming: 3 bases; junction bases outside the gene matches: 5. CDR3 length: 15 residues. DNA of the CDR3: TGCAGCGTTGGAATGGGACAGGGGCACACCGGGGAGCTGTTTTTT. Translated: CSVGMGQGHTGELFF.

The chain links TRBV5-1 to TRBJ1-5; 7 positions agree with TRBD1. Germline trimming cut 0 bases from V and 7 bases from J; bases unmatched to any gene: 7. Germline V lookup: CDR1 SGHRS, CDR2 YFSETQ. The CDR3 is 15 residues long. For the CDR3, the DNA is TGCGCCAGCAGCTTGGCCGGAACAGGGGAACAGCCCCAGCATTTT. It codes for CASSLAGTGEQPQHF.

The chain has TRBV18 and TRBJ1-1; D is ambiguous. There are 13 residues in the CDR3. Germline V lookup: CDR1 KGHSH, CDR2 LQKENI. V was trimmed by 0 bases and J by 4 bases, leaving 6 bases between them. CDR3 in DNA: TGTGCCAGCTCACCACCGGTCCGCACTGAAGCTTTCTTT. Its protein is CASSPPVRTEAFF. Using reference TRBV18 and TRBJ1-1 for the parts outside the CDR3, the full variable domain is NAGVMQNPRHLVRRRGQEARLRCSPMKGHSHVYWYRQLPEEGLKFMVYLQKENIIDESGMPKERFSAEFPKEGPSILRIQQVVRGDSAAYFCASSPPVRTEAFFGQGTRLTVV.

This clone was detected only a few times. The J gene is TRBJ2-1, the V gene TRBV2; D is unresolved. In germline, CDR1 is SNHLY, CDR2 FYNNEI. Trimming took 3 bases from V and 4 from J, leaving 4 bases between them. This CDR3 has 12 residues. CDR3 nucleotides: TGTGCCAGCAGTGACCATTACAATGAGCAGTTCTTC. As protein: CASSDHYNEQFF. The full variable domain, in which reference TRBV2 and TRBJ2-1 provide the parts outside the CDR3, is EPEVTQTPSHQVTQMGQEVILRCVPISNHLYFYWYRQILGQKVEFLVSFYNNEISEKSEIFDDQFSVERPDGSNFTLKIRSTKLEDSAMYFCASSDHYNEQFFGPGTRLTVL.

The rearrangement uses TRBV10-3 and TRBJ2-1; D is unresolved. CDR1 and CDR2 (germline): ENHRY, SYGVKD. Trimming left V 0 bases short and J 8 bases short, with 11 bases between. The CDR3 sequence is 14 residues long. The DNA for the CDR3 is TGTGCCATCAGTGAGTCCGGGCAGTCCCATGAGCAGTTCTTC. It yields the protein CAISESGQSHEQFF.

The V gene is TRBV18, the J gene TRBJ1-2; 7 nucleotides match TRBD1. V was clipped by 2 bases and J by 2 bases; unmatched bases: 2. This CDR3 is 14 amino acids long. Per the germline V gene, CDR1 is KGHSH and CDR2 is LQKENI. CDR3 in DNA: TGTGCCAGCTCACCAGCGACAGGGAACTATGGCTACACCTTC. Translation gives CASSPATGNYGYTF.

The rearrangement uses TRBV5-1 and TRBJ2-7; 7 bases agree with TRBD2. V lost 3 bases to trimming and J lost 4 bases; unmatched junction nucleotides: 13. Germline loops: CDR1 SGHRS, CDR2 YFSETQ. The CDR3 is 16 amino acids. The CDR3 spells CASSYRAGDISYEQYF. CDR3 nucleotides: TGCGCCAGCAGCTACCGGGCGGGAGACATCTCTTACGAGCAGTACTTC.

This sequence joins TRBV19 and TRBJ2-6; 10 bases fit TRBD1. This CDR3 has 17 residues. CDR1 is LNHDA, CDR2 SQIVND, per germline (reference sequence). Unmatched junction bases numbered 9, after V lost 7 bases and J lost 3 bases. The CDR3: CASTRQGALFGANVLTF. Here the CDR3 DNA reads TGTGCCAGTACCCGACAGGGGGCTTTATTTGGGGCCAACGTCCTGACTTTC.

The chain combines TRBV6-5 with TRBJ1-2; D not resolved. From germline, CDR1 is MNHEY and CDR2 SVGAGI. Trimming removed 10 bases from V and 4 bases from J, with 22 bases in between. This CDR3 comprises 15 residues. The CDR3 sequence is CAITPTASLSYGYTF. CDR3 nucleotide sequence: TGTGCCATCACCCCGACTGCGAGTCTATCCTATGGCTACACCTTC.

V gene TRBV5-1 combines with J gene TRBJ2-2; 7 nucleotides align to TRBD2. This CDR3 has 15 amino acids. Losses at the gene ends were 4 bases for V and 0 bases for J; bases not matched to a gene: 3. Germline V gene sequence: CDR1 SGHRS, CDR2 YFSETQ. CDR3 sequence: CASSPLAANTGELFF. CDR3 nucleotides: TGCGCCAGCAGCCCTCTAGCGGCGAACACCGGGGAGCTGTTTTTT.

The V gene is TRBV10-3, the J gene TRBJ1-4; the match to TRBD1 covers 8 bases. The CDR3 runs 15 residues. Losses at the gene ends were 6 bases for V and 2 bases for J; bases not matched to a gene: 5. Germline V gene sequence: CDR1 ENHRY, CDR2 SYGVKD. For the CDR3, the DNA is TGTGCCATCAGGGAACGACAGGGGACTAATGAAAAACTGTTTTTT. Translating it yields CAIRERQGTNEKLFF.

This clone has a handful of counts. This rearrangement joins TRBV5-1 to TRBJ1-1; 10 nucleotides align to TRBD1. The V and J ends lost 0 bases and 9 bases, in that order; junction bases with no gene match: 2. Germline loops: CDR1 SGHRS, CDR2 YFSETQ. The CDR3 consists of 13 residues. The chain's CDR3 is CASSLGDRGKAFF. The CDR3 DNA is TGCGCCAGCAGCTTGGGGGACAGGGGTAAAGCTTTCTTT.

The chain combines TRBV5-1 with TRBJ2-7; TRBD2 matches 11 bases. Unmatched junction bases numbered 11, after V lost 3 bases and J lost 3 bases. The CDR3 runs to 17 residues. Germline CDR1 is SGHRS and CDR2 is YFSETQ. CDR3 in DNA: TGCGCCAGCAGCTGGACTAGCGGGCTGGTTGGCGGCTACGAGCAGTACTTC. Translating gives CASSWTSGLVGGYEQYF.

The J gene is TRBJ2-6, the V gene TRBV30; no clear D. Per the germline V gene, CDR1 is GTSNPN and CDR2 is SVGIG (reference sequence). Between the trimmed V and J ends, which lost 0 bases and 4 bases, there was a span of 4 bases. This CDR3 contains 13 residues. CDR3 in DNA: TGTGCCTGGAGTGTAAAGGGGGCCAACGTCCTGACTTTC. It encodes CAWSVKGANVLTF.

This clone was detected only a few times. The V and J genes are TRBV7-9 and TRBJ1-6; a possible D gene is TRBD1 (5 bases). Deletions cut 2 bases from V and 7 bases from J, with 12 bases between. CDR1 is SEHNR and CDR2 is FQNEAQ in the germline V gene (reference sequence). The CDR3 has 15 amino acids. The DNA of the CDR3 is TGTGCCAGCAGCTTATTGGGTGAGGGGAATTCACCCCTCCACTTT. It yields the protein CASSLLGEGNSPLHF.

V and J are TRBV5-1 and TRBJ2-2; D is unresolved. CDR1 is SGHRS and CDR2 is YFSETQ in the germline V gene. The CDR3 is 14 amino acids. Deletions cut 1 base from V and 4 bases from J, with 8 bases between. In nucleotides, the CDR3 is TGCGCCAGCAGCTTGAGTGCTAGCACCGGGGAGCTGTTTTTT. As protein: CASSLSASTGELFF.

The chain carries TRBV3-1 (or the pseudogene TRBV3-2) and TRBJ2-5; D is unclear. CDR1 LGHDT and CDR2 YNNKEL come from the germline V gene (reference sequence). Trimming stripped 2 bases from V and 7 bases from J, with 5 bases between. The CDR3 length is 11 residues. The CDR3 DNA follows: TGTGCCAGCAGCCAACATCGGACCCAGTACTTC. Its translation: CASSQHRTQYF.

The V call is TRBV6-5, the J call TRBJ2-2; TRBD1 matches 9 bases. After removal of 6 bases from V and 5 bases from J, the junction contained 1 base not matched to a gene. The CDR3 has 13 residues. CDR1 MNHEY and CDR2 SVGAGI come from the germline V gene. The CDR3 loop reads CASRQGATGELFF. CDR3 sequence (DNA): TGTGCCAGCAGACAGGGGGCAACCGGGGAGCTGTTTTTT.

This rearrangement joins TRBV18 to TRBJ2-7, with 8 nucleotides matching TRBD2. V lost 3 bases to trimming and J lost 11 bases; unmatched junction nucleotides: 18. The CDR3 length is 16 residues. In germline, CDR1 is KGHSH, CDR2 LQKENI. This chain's CDR3 is CASSPRGVAGGQFKYF. The CDR3 region has the DNA TGTGCCAGCTCACCCCGCGGGGTTGCGGGAGGCCAGTTCAAGTACTTC. Filled out from reference TRBV18 and TRBJ2-7, the complete variable domain reads NAGVMQNPRHLVRRRGQEARLRCSPMKGHSHVYWYRQLPEEGLKFMVYLQKENIIDESGMPKERFSAEFPKEGPSILRIQQVVRGDSAAYFCASSPRGVAGGQFKYFGPGTRLTVT.